This TCR beta chain was observed in a study of T cell responses to AZD1222 COVID-19 vaccine. Repertoires were generated with immunoSEQ multiplex PCR, while TCRdb's copy carries only in-frame clones and drops some. The sample shows under 150,000 clones, about nine tenths of them seen only once. Sequenced here: peripheral blood, sampled 28 days after the second AZD1222 dose. The sequence derives from an adult who received the AZD1222 COVID-19 vaccine.

The CDR3: CAIMWGQGDHYGYTF. The CDR3 nucleotides read TGTGCCATCATGTGGGGACAGGGGGATCACTATGGCTACACCTTC. This chain uses TRBV10-3 with TRBJ1-2; 11 positions match TRBD1. CDR1 and CDR2 from the germline V gene are ENHRY and SYGVKD. The CDR3 covers 15 residues. V lost 7 bases and J lost 3; bases outside the gene matches: 7.